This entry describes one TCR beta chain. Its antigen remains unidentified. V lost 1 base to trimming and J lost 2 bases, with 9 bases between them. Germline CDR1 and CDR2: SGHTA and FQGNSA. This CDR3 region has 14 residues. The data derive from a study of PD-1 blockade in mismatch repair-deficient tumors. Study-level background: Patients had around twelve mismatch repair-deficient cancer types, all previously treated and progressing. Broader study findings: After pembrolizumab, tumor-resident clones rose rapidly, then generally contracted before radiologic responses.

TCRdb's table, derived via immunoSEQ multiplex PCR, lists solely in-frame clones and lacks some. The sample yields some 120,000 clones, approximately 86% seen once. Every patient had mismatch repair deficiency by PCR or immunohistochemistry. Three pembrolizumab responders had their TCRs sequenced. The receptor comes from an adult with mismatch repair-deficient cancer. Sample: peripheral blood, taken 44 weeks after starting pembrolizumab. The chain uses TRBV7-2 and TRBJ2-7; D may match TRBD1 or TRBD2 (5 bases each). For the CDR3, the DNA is TGTGCCAGCAGCTTAGGGGGGACCACCTACGAGCAGTACTTC. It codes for CASSLGGTTYEQYF.